This TCR beta chain was sequenced during a study of cytomegalovirus exposure and HLA in healthy donors. Study observations and caveats: The investigators catalogued 150 to 200 TCR beta chains as cytomegalovirus-associated.

PCR employed 60 Vbeta and 13 Jbeta primers. The protocol was immunoSEQ multiplex PCR, while the TCRdb copy is restricted to in-frame clones and leaves out a portion. In the table there are fewer than 250,000 clones, about 87% of which are singletons. Per germline, CDR1 MNHEY and CDR2 SVGAGI. The CDR3 extends over 15 amino acids. V gave up 6 bases and J gave up 3 bases, with 18 bases separating them. As regards this clone: What it binds is not known.

The sequencing input was PBMCs. The origin of this receptor is a man aged 25-45 years in good health and CMV-seronegative. The J gene is TRBJ2-7, the V gene TRBV6-5, with D perhaps matching TRBD2 (5 bases). CDR3 in amino acids: CASSPGLAPHYEQYF. CDR3 nucleotide sequence: TGTGCCAGCAGCCCTGGTCTAGCCCCACACTACGAGCAGTACTTC.